These T cell receptor beta chains were read from a single sample in a study of cytomegalovirus exposure and HLA in healthy donors. Sequencing was performed with immunoSEQ multiplex PCR; in TCRdb, only in-frame clones are kept and a portion is missing. This table holds about 150,000 clones, over 75% found once. Sequences were obtained from PBMCs. The receptors shown here come from a young man in good health. Both conserved end residues are part of each CDR3. The order of the fields is J gene, clone size, D gene, V gene, CDR3 length, CDR3 protein, CDR3 DNA. D genes are given only for firm matches. For some rows the clone size is stated as once, few or many, or as a class when expanded; others skip it.

TRBJ1-5 . TRBD1 TRBV30 16 CAWSGGGLYSNQPQHF TGTGCCTGGAGTGGAGGGGGCCTTTATAGCAATCAGCCCCAGCATTTT
TRBJ2-5 . . TRBV10-3 13 CAISVRVQETQYF TGTGCCATCAGTGTTCGAGTCCAAGAGACCCAGTACTTC
TRBJ2-3 . TRBD1 TRBV19 13 CASRRQGADTQYF TGTGCCAGTAGGAGGCAGGGGGCAGATACGCAGTATTTT
TRBJ2-2 . TRBD2 TRBV28 14 CASGGEGSSGELFF TGTGCCAGCGGGGGGGAGGGCTCTTCAGGGGAGCTGTTTTTT
TRBJ2-1 . TRBD2 TRBV9 16 CASSVGTSGSWYEQFF TGTGCCAGCAGCGTGGGGACTAGCGGGAGTTGGTATGAGCAGTTCTTC
TRBJ2-2 . . TRBV9 16 CASSVEVSGYTGELFF TGTGCCAGCAGCGTAGAGGTTAGCGGTTACACCGGGGAGCTGTTTTTT
TRBJ2-3 . . TRBV6-4 13 CASSGALTDTQYF TGTGCCAGCAGTGGGGCCCTCACAGATACGCAGTATTTT
TRBJ2-3 . . TRBV5-8 16 CASSTRLGEWVDTQYF TGTGCCAGCAGCACCCGACTAGGAGAGTGGGTCGATACGCAGTATTTT
TRBJ2-7 . TRBD1 TRBV7-9 16 CASSRGGTGALYEQYF TGTGCCAGCAGCAGGGGGGGGACAGGGGCCCTTTACGAGCAGTACTTC
TRBJ1-2 once . TRBV7-9 14 CASSLVAGHYGYTF TGTGCCAGCAGCTTAGTTGCAGGGCACTATGGCTACACCTTC
TRBJ2-2 few TRBD2 TRBV7-8 16 CASSASGNWDTGELFF TGTGCCAGCAGCGCCAGCGGGAATTGGGACACCGGGGAGCTGTTTTTT
TRBJ2-5 . TRBD2 TRBV5-4 15 CASSKGAGGQETQYF TGTGCCAGCAGCAAAGGAGCGGGAGGACAAGAGACCCAGTACTTC
TRBJ2-5 . . TRBV10-2 15 CASTPGGTPTETQYF TGCGCCAGCACCCCTGGGGGGACCCCGACGGAGACCCAGTACTTC
TRBJ1-5 . . TRBV20-1 11 CSARALAAQHF TGCAGTGCTAGAGCCTTAGCGGCCCAGCATTTT
TRBJ2-3 . . TRBV21-1 16 CASETLAGDGKDTQYF TGTGCCAGCGAAACCCTAGCGGGAGATGGGAAAGATACGCAGTATTTT
TRBJ1-3 . . TRBV6-5 15 CASSYSFRGTNTIYF TGTGCCAGCAGTTACTCGTTCAGGGGTACAAACACCATATATTTT
TRBJ1-1 . . TRBV7-8 14 CASSSRLGGTEAFF TGTGCCAGCAGCTCCAGATTGGGGGGCACTGAAGCTTTCTTT
TRBJ2-1 . TRBD2 TRBV5-4 16 CASSNERGTAYNEQFF TGTGCCAGCAGCAATGAGCGGGGGACGGCCTACAATGAGCAGTTCTTC
TRBJ1-6 . . TRBV5-1 15 CASSLGDLGGSPLHF TGCGCCAGCAGCTTGGGGGACCTCGGGGGTTCACCCCTCCACTTT
TRBJ2-7 . . TRBV13 13 CASSTGVLYEQYF TGTGCCAGCAGCACCGGGGTCCTCTACGAGCAGTACTTC
TRBJ2-5 . TRBD2 TRBV6-5 14 CASAVAGGGETQYF TGTGCCTCCGCGGTAGCGGGAGGGGGAGAGACCCAGTACTTC
TRBJ2-7 once . TRBV19 19 CASSNNPNMWEKSSYEQYF TGTGCCAGTAGCAACAACCCCAATATGTGGGAGAAGAGCTCCTACGAGCAGTACTTC
TRBJ2-2 . . TRBV14 12 CATPRSVGELFF TGTGCCACCCCGAGGTCAGTCGGGGAGCTGTTTTTT
TRBJ2-2 . . TRBV28 14 CASSIKTNTGELFF TGTGCCAGCAGTATAAAAACGAACACCGGGGAGCTGTTTTTT
TRBJ2-3 . . TRBV5-1 15 CASSLFGMGGDTQYF TGCGCCAGCAGCTTGTTCGGGATGGGGGGAGATACGCAGTATTTT
TRBJ1-2 . . TRBV19 12 CASSEGRYGYTF TGTGCCAGTAGTGAGGGAAGGTATGGCTACACCTTC
TRBJ1-1 . . TRBV5-6 15 CASSLWAQLNTEAFF TGTGCCAGCAGCTTGTGGGCACAGCTGAACACTGAAGCTTTCTTT
TRBJ2-7 . TRBD1 TRBV6-1 13 CASIGQGWYEQYF TGTGCCAGCATCGGACAGGGGTGGTACGAGCAGTACTTC
TRBJ2-7 . TRBD2 TRBV5-4 15 CASSLALAGVYEQYF TGTGCCAGCAGCTTGGCCCTAGCGGGGGTTTACGAGCAGTACTTC
TRBJ2-2 . . TRBV7-9 11 CASGLQGELFF TGTGCCAGCGGACTACAGGGGGAGCTGTTTTTT
TRBJ2-7 . . TRBV19 16 CASSIGLGRENYEQYF TGTGCCAGTAGTATAGGGTTAGGGCGGGAAAACTACGAGCAGTACTTC
TRBJ2-6 . . TRBV4-1 20 CASSQPSLRGSSSGANVLTF TGCGCCAGCAGCCAACCATCTCTTAGAGGGTCCAGCTCTGGGGCCAACGTCCTGACTTTC
TRBJ2-1 few TRBD2 TRBV11-1 16 CASSSGLARRYNEQFF TGTGCCAGCAGCTCCGGACTAGCCAGGCGGTACAATGAGCAGTTCTTC
TRBJ1-5 . . TRBV2 15 CASSRENGSNQPQHF TGTGCCAGCAGTAGGGAGAATGGTAGCAATCAGCCCCAGCATTTT
TRBJ2-2 . TRBD2 TRBV5-6 17 CASSLGLAGGFTGELFF TGTGCCAGCAGCTTGGGTCTAGCGGGAGGGTTCACCGGGGAGCTGTTTTTT
TRBJ2-5 . . TRBV18 13 CASSPPAQETQYF TGTGCCAGCTCACCACCGGCCCAAGAGACCCAGTACTTC
TRBJ2-1 few . TRBV19 16 CASSVTHSSSYNEQFF TGTGCCAGTAGTGTCACTCATTCGAGCTCCTACAATGAGCAGTTCTTC
TRBJ2-7 . TRBD2 TRBV7-2 14 CASSLTSGPYEQYF TGTGCCAGCAGCTTGACTAGCGGTCCCTACGAGCAGTACTTC
TRBJ2-1 . . TRBV9 14 CASSFSGPHNEQFF TGTGCCAGCAGCTTTAGCGGCCCGCACAATGAGCAGTTCTTC
TRBJ1-2 . TRBD1 TRBV27 18 CASGLMGIAGGGSVVYTF TGTGCCAGCGGACTTATGGGGATTGCAGGGGGTGGGAGTGTAGTCTACACCTTC
TRBJ1-1 . . TRBV4-1 14 CASSLLTGITEAFF TGCGCCAGCAGCCTCCTGACGGGAATCACTGAAGCTTTCTTT
TRBJ2-2 few TRBD1 TRBV28 16 CASSAPGQEDTGELFF TGTGCCAGCAGTGCCCCGGGACAGGAAGACACCGGGGAGCTGTTTTTT
TRBJ2-7 . . TRBV27 16 CASSLTGSSSPYEQYF TGTGCCAGCAGTTTAACAGGGTCTTCTTCACCCTACGAGCAGTACTTC
TRBJ1-1 once . TRBV19 15 CASGVEGLSNTEAFF TGTGCCAGTGGGGTGGAGGGCCTTTCGAACACTGAAGCTTTCTTT
TRBJ1-2 . . TRBV7-9 12 CASSHPFRGYTF TGTGCCAGCAGCCACCCCTTCCGGGGCTACACCTTC
TRBJ2-5 . . TRBV18 14 CASSPPAGQETQYF TGTGCCAGCTCACCACCGGCGGGCCAAGAGACCCAGTACTTC
TRBJ2-3 . . TRBV19 14 CASSLQSGDNTQYF TGTGCCAGTAGTCTGCAATCAGGGGACAATACGCAGTATTTT
TRBJ1-3 . . TRBV5-1 14 CASSLERGGNTIYF TGCGCCAGCAGCTTGGAAAGGGGTGGAAACACCATATATTTT
TRBJ2-1 . TRBD2 TRBV27 17 CASSPRAGRGTYNEQFF TGTGCCAGCAGTCCAAGAGCGGGAAGAGGGACCTACAATGAGCAGTTCTTC